This record looks at one T cell receptor (beta chain) sequence and its context. Which antigen it targets is not known. There are no base qualities to consult, and no much larger clone falls within one base. TCRbeta CDR3 regions were amplified from genomic DNA using the immunoSEQ Assay, a bias-controlled multiplex PCR. The paper's data handling went like this. The number of nucleated cells in each sample was estimated by amplification of reference gene primers within the assay. Sequence reads were collapsed and filtered to measure the absolute abundance of every unique TCRbeta CDR3 rearrangement. For each sample, productive Simpson clonality was calculated by taking the square root of Simpson's diversity index across productive rearrangements. TCRdb retrieved this table from immuneACCESS and kept in-frame rearrangements only. Not all clones are present; in checked studies, unresolved V genes account for under half, and no reason is known for the remainder. V and J calls and clone size are as listed in that table; D and trimming were resolved from the DNA. The sample includes over 350,000 clones, with more than 80% observed a single time. The ten largest clones add up to 1.4% of the sample.

The collaborating institutions used their own protocols to collect whole blood in K2EDTA tubes. For TCRbeta analysis, collaborators shipped samples in one of three forms: frozen whole blood, isolated PBMCs, or DNA extracted from either of those sample types. This record comes from a study of blood T cell repertoires in COVID-19 (TCRdb year 2020). In the study overall: The collaborator samples originated in the United States, Italy and Spain and spanned the acute and convalescent phases of COVID-19. The material from the prospective study consisted of cDNA or gDNA derived from T cells, B-cell-depleted T cells, or PBMCs. Deeply sampled blood TCRbeta repertoires from subjects exposed to, actively infected with, or recovered from COVID-19 were included in the dataset. The repertoires were released in a freely available public database meant as a resource for research on the immune response to SARS-CoV-2. Samples came from the ongoing ImmuneRACE study (first 160 participants) plus 1,254 subjects from 6 global collaborators. Sample metadata almost always included a de-identified subject ID, COVID-19 status, age in years and sex. Where HLA class I and class II types were available, the types were taken from metadata supplied by the sample provider, not from assay-based typing. On the study overall, not on this receptor specifically: The amount of clinical and demographic metadata varied by source and participant and was provided uncurated.

There are 14 amino acids in the CDR3, from cysteine to phenylalanine inclusive. The kept DNA is CDR3 alone, 42 bases in frame from the first base. The junction shows trimming of 1 base on V and 8 bases on J, and the gene matches do not reach 4 bases of it. As encoded in the germline V gene (reference sequence), CDR1 is LGHDT while CDR2 is YNNKEL. This TCR was sampled from a woman aged 25 to 39 with active or convalescent COVID-19. The V and J genes are TRBV3-1 (or the pseudogene TRBV3-2) and TRBJ2-1, and TRBD2 aligns with 8 junction nucleotides. Sequencing used peripheral blood. For the CDR3, the sequence is CASSQAGGPDEQFF. The nucleotide sequence is TGTGCCAGCAGCCAAGCGGGAGGGCCCGATGAGCAGTTCTTC.